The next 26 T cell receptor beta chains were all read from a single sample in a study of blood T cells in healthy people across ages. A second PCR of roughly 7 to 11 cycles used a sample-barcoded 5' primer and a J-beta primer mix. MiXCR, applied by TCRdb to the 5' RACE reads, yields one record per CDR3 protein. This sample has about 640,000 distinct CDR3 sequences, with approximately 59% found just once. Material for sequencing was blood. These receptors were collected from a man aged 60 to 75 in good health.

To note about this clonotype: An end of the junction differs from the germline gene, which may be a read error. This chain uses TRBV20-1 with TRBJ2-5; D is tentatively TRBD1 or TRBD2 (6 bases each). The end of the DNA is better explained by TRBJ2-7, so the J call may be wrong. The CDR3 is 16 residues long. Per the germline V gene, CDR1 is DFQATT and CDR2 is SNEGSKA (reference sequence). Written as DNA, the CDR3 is TGCAGTGCTGGAGAGGAGGGATGGGGGGCACCCTACGAGCAGTACTTC. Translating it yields CSAGEEGWGAPYEQYF.

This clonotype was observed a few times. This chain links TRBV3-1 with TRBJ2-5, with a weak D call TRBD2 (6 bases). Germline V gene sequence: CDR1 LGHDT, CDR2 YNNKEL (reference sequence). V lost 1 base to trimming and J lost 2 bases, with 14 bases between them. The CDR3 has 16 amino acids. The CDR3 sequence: CASSQGVGGIQETQYF. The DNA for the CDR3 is TGTGCCAGCAGCCAAGGTGTCGGGGGAATACAAGAGACCCAGTACTTC.

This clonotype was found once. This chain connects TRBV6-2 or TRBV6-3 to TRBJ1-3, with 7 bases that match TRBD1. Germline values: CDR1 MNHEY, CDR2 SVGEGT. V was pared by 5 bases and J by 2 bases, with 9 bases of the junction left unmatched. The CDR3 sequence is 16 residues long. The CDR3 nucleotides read TGTGCCAGCAGTACCCGGACAGGCGCGGCTGGAAACACCATATATTTT. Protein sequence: CASSTRTGAAGNTIYF.

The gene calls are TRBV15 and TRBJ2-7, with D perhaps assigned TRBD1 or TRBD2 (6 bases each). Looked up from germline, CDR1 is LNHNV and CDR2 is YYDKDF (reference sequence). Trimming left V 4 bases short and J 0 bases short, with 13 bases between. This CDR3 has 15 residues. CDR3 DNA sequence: TGTGCCACCAGCACCCGGAGGGGGACCTCCTACGAGCAGTACTTC. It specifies CATSTRRGTSYEQYF.

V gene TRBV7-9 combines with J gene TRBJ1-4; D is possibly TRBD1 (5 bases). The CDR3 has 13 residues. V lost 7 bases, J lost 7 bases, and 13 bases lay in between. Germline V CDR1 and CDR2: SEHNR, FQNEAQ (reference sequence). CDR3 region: CASTSQESEKLFF. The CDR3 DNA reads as TGTGCCAGCACCTCACAGGAAAGTGAAAAACTGTTTTTT.

The chain's CDR3 is CASSYSGGGASIEQYF. The CDR3 region has the DNA TGTGCCAGCAGTTACTCGGGCGGGGGGGCTTCTATCGAGCAGTACTTC. V is TRBV6-5 and J is TRBJ2-5; 9 nucleotides align to TRBD2. Gene TRBJ2-7 matches the end of the DNA better, so the J call may be wrong. The CDR3 has 16 amino acids. The germline CDR1 and CDR2 sequences are MNHEY and SVGAGI.

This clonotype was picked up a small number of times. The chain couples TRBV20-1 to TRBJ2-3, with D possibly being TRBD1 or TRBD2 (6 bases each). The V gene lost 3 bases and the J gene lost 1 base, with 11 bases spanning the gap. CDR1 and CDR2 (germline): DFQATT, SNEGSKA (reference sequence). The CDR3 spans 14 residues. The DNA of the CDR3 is TGCAGTGCTAGGGGGGGCTCACGCACAGATACGCAGTATTTT. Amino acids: CSARGGSRTDTQYF.

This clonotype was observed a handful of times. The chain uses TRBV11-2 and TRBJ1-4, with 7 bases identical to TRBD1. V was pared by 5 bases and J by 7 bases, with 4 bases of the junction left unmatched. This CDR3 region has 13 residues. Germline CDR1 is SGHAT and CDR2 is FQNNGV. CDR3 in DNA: TGTGCCAGCAGCCCGACAGGGAGTGAAAAACTGTTTTTT. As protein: CASSPTGSEKLFF.

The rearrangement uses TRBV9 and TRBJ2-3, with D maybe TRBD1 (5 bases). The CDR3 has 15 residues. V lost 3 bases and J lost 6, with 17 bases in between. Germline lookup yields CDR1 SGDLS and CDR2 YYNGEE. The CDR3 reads CASSATGRNGDTQYF. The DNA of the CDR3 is TGTGCCAGCAGCGCAACAGGACGCAATGGGGATACGCAGTATTTT.

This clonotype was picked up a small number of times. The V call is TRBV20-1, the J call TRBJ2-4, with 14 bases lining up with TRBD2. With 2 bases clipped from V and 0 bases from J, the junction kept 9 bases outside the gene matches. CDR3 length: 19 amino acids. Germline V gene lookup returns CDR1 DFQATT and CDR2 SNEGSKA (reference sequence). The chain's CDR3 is CSARPLTSGGAIAKNIQYF. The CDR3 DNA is TGCAGTGCTAGACCTCTGACTAGCGGGGGGGCTATAGCCAAAAACATTCAGTACTTC.

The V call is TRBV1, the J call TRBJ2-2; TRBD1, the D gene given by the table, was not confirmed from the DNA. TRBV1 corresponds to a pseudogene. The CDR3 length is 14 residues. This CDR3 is CTSSRRDRSRELFF. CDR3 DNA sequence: TGCACCAGCAGCCGACGGGACAGGTCCAGGGAGCTGTTTTTT.

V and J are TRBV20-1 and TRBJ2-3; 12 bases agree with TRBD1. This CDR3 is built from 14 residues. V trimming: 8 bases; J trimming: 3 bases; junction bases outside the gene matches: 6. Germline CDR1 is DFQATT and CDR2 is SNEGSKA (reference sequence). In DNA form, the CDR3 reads TGCAGTTCACCGGGACAGGGGGCAACAGATACGCAGTATTTT. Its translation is CSSPGQGATDTQYF.

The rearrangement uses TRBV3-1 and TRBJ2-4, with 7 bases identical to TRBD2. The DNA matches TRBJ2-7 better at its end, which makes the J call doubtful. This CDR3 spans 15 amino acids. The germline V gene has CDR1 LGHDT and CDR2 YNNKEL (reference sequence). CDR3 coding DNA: TGTGCCAGCAGAAAAGGGGAAGCGGGGCACCACGAGCAGTACTTC. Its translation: CASRKGEAGHHEQYF.

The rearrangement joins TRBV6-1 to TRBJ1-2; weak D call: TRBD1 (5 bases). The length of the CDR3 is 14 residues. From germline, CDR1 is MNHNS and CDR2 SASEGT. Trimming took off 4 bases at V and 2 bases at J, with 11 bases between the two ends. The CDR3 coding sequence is TGTGCCAGCAGTGTTGCACAGGAGAACTATGGCTACACCTTC. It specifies CASSVAQENYGYTF.

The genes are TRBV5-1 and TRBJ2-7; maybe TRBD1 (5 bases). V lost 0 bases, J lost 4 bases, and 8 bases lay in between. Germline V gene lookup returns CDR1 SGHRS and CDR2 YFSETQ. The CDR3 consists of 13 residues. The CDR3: CASSLGQRYEQYF. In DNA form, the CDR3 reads TGCGCCAGCAGCTTGGGACAGCGATACGAGCAGTACTTC.

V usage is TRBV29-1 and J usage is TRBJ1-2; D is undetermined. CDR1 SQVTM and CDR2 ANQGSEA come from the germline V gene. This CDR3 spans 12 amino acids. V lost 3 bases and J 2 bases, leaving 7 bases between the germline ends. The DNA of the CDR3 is TGCAGCGTTGATTCCAGAAACTATGGCTACACCTTC. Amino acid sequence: CSVDSRNYGYTF.

The CDR3 region is CASARDSDNSPLHF. Here the CDR3 DNA reads TGTGCCAGCGCTCGGGACAGCGATAATTCACCCCTCCACTTT. The rearrangement links TRBV6-5 to TRBJ1-6; 7 bases are shared with TRBD1. This CDR3 comprises 14 residues. V was clipped by 8 bases and J by 5 bases; unmatched bases: 6. Germline lookup yields CDR1 MNHEY and CDR2 SVGAGI.

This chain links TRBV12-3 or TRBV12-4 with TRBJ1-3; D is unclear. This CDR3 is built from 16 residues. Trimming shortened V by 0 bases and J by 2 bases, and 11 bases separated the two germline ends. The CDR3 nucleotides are TGTGCCAGCAGTTTAGCGGGCCGGGCCACTGGAAACACCATATATTTT. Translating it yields CASSLAGRATGNTIYF.

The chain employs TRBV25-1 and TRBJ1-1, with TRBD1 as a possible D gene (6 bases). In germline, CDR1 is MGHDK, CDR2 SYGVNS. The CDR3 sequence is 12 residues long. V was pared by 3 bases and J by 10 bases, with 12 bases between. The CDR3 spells CASSDGGKGAFF. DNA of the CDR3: TGTGCCAGCAGTGACGGGGGCAAGGGAGCTTTCTTT.

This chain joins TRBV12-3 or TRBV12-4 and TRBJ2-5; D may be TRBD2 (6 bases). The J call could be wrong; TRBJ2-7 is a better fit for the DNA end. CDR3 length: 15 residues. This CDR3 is CASSLAGTGTHEQYF. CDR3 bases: TGTGCCAGCAGTTTAGCGGGTACCGGGACTCACGAGCAGTACTTC.

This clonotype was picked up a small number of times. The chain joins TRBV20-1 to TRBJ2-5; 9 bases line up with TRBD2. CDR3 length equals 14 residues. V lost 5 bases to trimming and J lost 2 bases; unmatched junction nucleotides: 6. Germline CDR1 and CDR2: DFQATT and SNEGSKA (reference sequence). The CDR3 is CSAQTLAGQETQYF. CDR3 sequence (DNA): TGCAGTGCTCAGACGCTAGCGGGGCAAGAGACCCAGTACTTC.

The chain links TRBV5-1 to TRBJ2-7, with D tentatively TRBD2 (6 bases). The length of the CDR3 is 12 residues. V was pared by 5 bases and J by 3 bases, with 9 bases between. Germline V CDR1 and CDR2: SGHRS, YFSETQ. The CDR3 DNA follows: TGCGCCAGCAGGGAGGGGATCTACGAGCAGTACTTC. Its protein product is CASREGIYEQYF.

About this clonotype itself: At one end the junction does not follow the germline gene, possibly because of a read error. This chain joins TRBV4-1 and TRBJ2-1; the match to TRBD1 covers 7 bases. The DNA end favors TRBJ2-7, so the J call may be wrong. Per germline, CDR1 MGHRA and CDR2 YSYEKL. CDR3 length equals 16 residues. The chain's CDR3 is CAGSQAHPGQTYEQYF. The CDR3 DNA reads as TGCGCCGGCAGCCAAGCCCACCCGGGACAGACCTACGAGCAGTACTTC.

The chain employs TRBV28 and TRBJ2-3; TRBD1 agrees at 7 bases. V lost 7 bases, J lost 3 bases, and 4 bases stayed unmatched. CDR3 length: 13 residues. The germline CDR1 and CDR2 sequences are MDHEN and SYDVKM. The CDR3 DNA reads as TGTGCCAGCACACGACAGGGTACAGATACGCAGTATTTT. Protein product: CASTRQGTDTQYF.

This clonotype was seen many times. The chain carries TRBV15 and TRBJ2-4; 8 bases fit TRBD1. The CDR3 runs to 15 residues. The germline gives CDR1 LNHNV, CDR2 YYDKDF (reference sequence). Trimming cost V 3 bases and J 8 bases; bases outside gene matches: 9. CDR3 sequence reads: CATSSPTGARDIQYF. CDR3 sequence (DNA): TGTGCCACCAGCAGTCCGACAGGGGCCAGGGACATTCAGTACTTC.

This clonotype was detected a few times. CDR3 sequence (DNA): TGTGCCAGCAGTGAGGTACCCAACACTGAAGCTTTCTTT. It codes for CASSEVPNTEAFF. V usage is TRBV6-4 and J usage is TRBJ1-1; D not certain. The CDR3 is made up of 13 amino acids. Per germline, CDR1 MRHNA and CDR2 SNTAGT. Trimming took off 3 bases at V and 2 bases at J, with 7 bases between the two ends.